In its sample, the clone carrying this T cell receptor (beta chain) was seen once. Repertoires were generated with immunoSEQ multiplex PCR, while TCRdb's copy carries only in-frame clones and drops some. This sample yields around 550,000 clones, of which 96% are seen a single time; 0.06% belongs to the top ten. Trimming cost V 2 bases and J 0 bases, with 8 bases left between them. CDR1 and CDR2 from the germline V gene are MGHRA and YSYEKL. The length of the CDR3 is 15 residues. This specimen comes from a study of shared clonotypes between healthy human individuals. The donors were all Caucasian adults (living in Nashville, Tennessee).

The chain couples TRBV4-1 to TRBJ2-4; no clear D. The origin of this receptor is a woman aged 30 to 39 in good health. The sequenced sample consisted of naive CD4+ T cells sorted from blood. This sample's subset: CD45RA+ positively selected. This CDR3 reads CASSQLPLAKNIQYF. CDR3 sequence (DNA): TGCGCCAGCAGCCAATTGCCTCTAGCCAAAAACATTCAGTACTTC.